The 27 T cell receptor beta chains given below trace back to one sample, sequenced in a study of T cells in Graves' hyperthyroidism and ophthalmopathy. Amplified regions were TCR beta CDR3 sequences from RNA transcripts. TCR CDR3 underwent first-round RT-PCR with the HTBI primer set. TCRdb ran MiXCR on the multiplex PCR reads and lists one entry per CDR3 protein. This sample has a few hundred thousand distinct CDR3 sequences, with 46% found just once. Sequenced sample: peripheral blood or thyroid tissue (not recorded which). Receptor source: an adult woman with Graves' disease, either hyperthyroidism or ophthalmopathy (not recorded which).

The chain carries TRBV19 and TRBJ1-1; perhaps TRBD1 as D (6 bases). CDR3 size: 13 residues. Germline assignment: CDR1 LNHDA and CDR2 SQIVND (reference sequence). V was trimmed by 4 bases and J by 2 bases, leaving 8 bases between them. CDR3 coding DNA: TGTGCCAGTAGTACGGGACATAACACTGAAGCTTTCTTT. It specifies CASSTGHNTEAFF.

This clonotype appeared a single time. CDR3 region: CASSPPPGLARWETQYF. In DNA, the CDR3 is TGTGCCAGCAGCCCGCCCCCGGGACTAGCGAGGTGGGAGACCCAGTACTTC. The chain joins TRBV7-2 to TRBJ2-5; 10 bases align to TRBD2. Germline loops: CDR1 SGHTA, CDR2 FQGNSA. The CDR3 is 17 residues long. V was clipped by 5 bases and J by 5 bases; unmatched bases: 14.

This clonotype was seen repeatedly, ten times or more. The chain is built from TRBV29-1 and TRBJ1-1; D is undetermined. Deletions cut 5 bases from V and 1 base from J, with 5 bases between. Germline V gene lookup returns CDR1 SQVTM and CDR2 ANQGSEA. The CDR3 contains 11 residues. For the CDR3, the DNA is TGCAGCGTTAATGCGAACACTGAAGCTTTCTTT. Protein: CSVNANTEAFF.

The chain employs TRBV25-1 and TRBJ1-4; D is ambiguous. The CDR3 is 15 amino acids. Per the germline V gene, CDR1 is MGHDK and CDR2 is SYGVNS. V was trimmed by 2 bases and J by 5 bases, leaving 12 bases between them. The CDR3 DNA sequence: TGTGCCAGCAGTGAACCGGAGCGAGGGAATGAAAAACTGTTTTTT. Its protein is CASSEPERGNEKLFF.

The sample holds many counts of this clonotype. The V and J genes are TRBV11-2 and TRBJ1-1; the D is unclear. The germline gives CDR1 SGHAT, CDR2 FQNNGV. The length of the CDR3 is 13 residues. V was shortened by 1 base and J by 6 bases, with 9 bases between the two germline ends. CDR3 region: CASSLGEPPEAFF. The CDR3 region has the DNA TGTGCCAGCAGCTTAGGGGAACCCCCTGAAGCTTTCTTT.

This chain uses TRBV2 with TRBJ2-5; D is perhaps TRBD2 (6 bases). CDR1 and CDR2 (germline): SNHLY, FYNNEI. The CDR3 contains 13 residues. Trimming removed 3 bases from V and 8 bases from J, with 13 bases in between. CDR3 sequence: CASSERRAETQYF. The CDR3 DNA follows: TGTGCCAGCAGTGAGAGGAGGGCGGAAACCCAGTACTTC.

This clonotype showed up many times. This sequence joins TRBV7-9 and TRBJ2-5; D not certain. Trimming removed 5 bases at V and 5 bases at J, with 9 bases between. This CDR3 has 12 amino acids. Germline V CDR1 and CDR2: SEHNR, FQNEAQ (reference sequence). The CDR3 DNA is TGTGCCAGCAGCCCCTTTTTGGAGACCCAGTACTTC. Protein: CASSPFLETQYF.

The table lists this clonotype with a few counts. The genes are TRBV6-4 and TRBJ1-5, with D maybe TRBD1 (6 bases). V dropped 5 bases and J dropped 0 bases, with 14 bases sitting between them. The CDR3 loop spans 16 amino acids. Germline assignment: CDR1 MRHNA and CDR2 SNTAGT. CDR3 loop: CASSFGGRGSNQPQHF. The CDR3 DNA is TGTGCCAGCAGTTTTGGGGGGCGGGGTAGCAATCAGCCCCAGCATTTT.

Notes on this clonotype: Mismatch with germline at one junction end may stem from a read error. The V call is TRBV28, the J call TRBJ2-6; D gene unclear. The CDR3 covers 13 residues. The V gene's germline CDR1 is MDHEN and CDR2 SYDVKM. In DNA form, the CDR3 reads TGTGCCAACAGTTTCACTGGGGCCAACGTCCTGACTTTC. Protein product: CANSFTGANVLTF.

This clonotype was recorded only once. V gene TRBV9 combines with J gene TRBJ1-1, with 12 bases lining up with TRBD1. V lost 0 bases and J lost 4; bases outside the gene matches: 4. The length of the CDR3 is 16 residues. Germline-derived CDR1 and CDR2 are SGDLS and YYNGEE. CDR3: CASSVGLGQGATEAFF. In nucleotides, the CDR3 is TGTGCCAGCAGCGTAGGACTGGGACAGGGGGCCACTGAAGCTTTCTTT. Full variable domain (remainder filled in from reference TRBV9 and TRBJ1-1): DSGVTQTPKHLITATGQRVTLRCSPRSGDLSVYWYQQSLDQGLQFLIQYYNGEERAKGNILERFSAQQFPDLHSELNLSSLELGDSALYFCASSVGLGQGATEAFFGQGTRLTVV.

This rearrangement joins TRBV2 to TRBJ1-1; D is unresolved. The CDR3 sequence is 14 residues long. Trimming cost V 7 bases and J 12 bases, with 24 bases left between them. Germline CDR1 is SNHLY and CDR2 is FYNNEI. CDR3 residues: CASTRGVGNTETFF. The CDR3 DNA sequence: TGTGCCAGCACCCGAGGTGTGGGGAACACCGAAACTTTCTTT.

The chain combines TRBV5-1 with TRBJ1-3, with a weak D call TRBD1 (6 bases). CDR3 length equals 13 residues. V lost 0 bases and J 8 bases, leaving 9 bases between the germline ends. Looked up from germline, CDR1 is SGHRS and CDR2 is YFSETQ. For the CDR3, the DNA is TGCGCCAGCAGCTTGGTAGCAGGGGACACCATATATTTT. As protein: CASSLVAGDTIYF. Based on the CDR3 plus reference TRBV5-1 and TRBJ1-3, the full variable domain is KAGVTQTPRYLIKTRGQQVTLSCSPISGHRSVSWYQQTPGQGLQFLFEYFSETQRNKGNFPGRFSGRQFSNSRSEMNVSTLELGDSALYLCASSLVAGDTIYFGEGSWLTVV.

This clonotype was picked up many times. V usage is TRBV7-3 and J usage is TRBJ2-2; TRBD2 is a possible D gene (6 bases). Germline V gene sequence: CDR1 SGHTA, CDR2 FQGTGA. V was trimmed by 4 bases and J by 3 bases, leaving 9 bases between them. The CDR3 consists of 14 residues. CDR3 sequence: CASSYSGYTGELFF. The DNA for the CDR3 is TGTGCCAGCAGCTATAGCGGTTACACCGGGGAGCTGTTTTTT.

This clonotype was seen more than once but under ten times. V usage is TRBV30 and J usage is TRBJ1-5; 9 bases are a match to TRBD1. J lost 1 base, V lost 5 bases, and 9 bases had no gene match. This CDR3 region has 16 residues. The V gene's germline CDR1 is GTSNPN and CDR2 SVGIG (reference sequence). The CDR3 loop reads CAWGITGGGSNQPQHF. In DNA, the CDR3 is TGTGCCTGGGGGATTACAGGGGGCGGGAGCAATCAGCCCCAGCATTTT.

This clonotype came up a few times. V gene TRBV4-1 combines with J gene TRBJ1-4; D call uncertain. V shed 4 bases and J shed 7 bases, with 19 bases lying between them. Germline V lookup: CDR1 MGHRA, CDR2 YSYEKL. The CDR3 runs 16 residues. CDR3 residues: CASSRTDPESGEKLFF. The CDR3 coding sequence is TGCGCCAGCAGCCGCACCGACCCAGAGAGCGGTGAAAAACTGTTTTTT.

This chain uses TRBV20-1 with TRBJ1-4; no clear D gene. The CDR3 runs 12 residues. V lost 6 bases and J 6 bases, leaving 11 bases between the germline ends. Per the germline V gene, CDR1 is DFQATT and CDR2 is SNEGSKA (reference sequence). In DNA form, the CDR3 reads TGCAGTGCGAACCCCAGTGATGAAAAACTGTTTTTT. Amino acids: CSANPSDEKLFF.

The chain has TRBV5-1 and TRBJ1-5; the D is unclear. Trimming removed 5 bases at V and 6 bases at J, with 12 bases between. From germline, CDR1 is SGHRS and CDR2 YFSETQ. CDR3 length: 13 residues. DNA for the CDR3: TGCGCCAGCAGACTGGCCTCGGGTCAGCCCCAGCATTTT. Its translation is CASRLASGQPQHF.

This chain joins TRBV7-9 and TRBJ1-4; possibly TRBD1 for D (6 bases). Germline V gene lookup returns CDR1 SEHNR and CDR2 FQNEAQ (reference sequence). The CDR3 is 16 amino acids. V was trimmed by 2 bases and J by 8 bases, leaving 18 bases between them. CDR3 coding DNA: TGTGCCAGCAGCTTACCGGGGGCAGGGGATGAGGAAAAACTGTTTTTT. This sequence encodes CASSLPGAGDEEKLFF.

Only one count was recorded for this clonotype. The chain carries TRBV6-6 and TRBJ1-4; the D is unclear. The germline V gene encodes CDR1 MNHNY and CDR2 SVGAGI (reference sequence). Trimming took off 6 bases at V and 5 bases at J, with 16 bases between the two ends. The CDR3 has 15 amino acids. The CDR3 sequence: CASSQALTGNEKLFF. Written as DNA, the CDR3 is TGTGCCAGCAGCCAAGCCTTGACGGGCAATGAAAAACTGTTTTTT.

This clonotype was observed a few times. The gene calls are TRBV29-1 and TRBJ1-2; D call uncertain. The ends were cut back, 7 bases at V and 5 bases at J, with 20 bases in the middle. This CDR3 region has 14 residues. Germline V gene data show CDR1 as SQVTM and CDR2 as ANQGSEA. The CDR3 region has the DNA TGCAGCGGCCAAACCCGCGGACCCACATATGGCTACACCTTC. Amino acid sequence: CSGQTRGPTYGYTF. Using reference TRBV29-1 and TRBJ1-2 for the parts outside the CDR3, the full variable domain is SAVISQKPSRDICQRGTSLTIQCQVDSQVTMMFWYRQQPGQSLTLIATANQGSEATYESGFVIDKFPISRPNLTFSTLTVSNMSPEDSSIYLCSGQTRGPTYGYTFGSGTRLTVV.

The DNA for the CDR3 is TGTGCCAGCAGTGAACGTCGGAGCAGTAATGAGCAGTTCTTC. Encoded protein: CASSERRSSNEQFF. The chain couples TRBV2 to TRBJ2-1; D is unclear. Per the germline V gene, CDR1 is SNHLY and CDR2 is FYNNEI. Trimming took 2 bases from V and 7 from J, leaving 12 bases between them. The CDR3 loop spans 14 amino acids.

This clonotype came up many times. The V call is TRBV6-1, the J call TRBJ1-2, with D uncertain. V lost 6 bases and J 4 bases, leaving 18 bases between the germline ends. Germline CDR1 and CDR2: MNHNS and SASEGT. This CDR3 comprises 15 residues. CDR3 DNA: TGTGCCAGCAGCCCAGCCCTAGGACCGTTCTATGGCTACACCTTC. Translation: CASSPALGPFYGYTF.

This clonotype occurred a few times. V is TRBV7-1 and J is TRBJ1-6, with 7 bases that match TRBD1. TRBV7-1 is identified as an open reading frame with a role that is uncertain. After removal of 3 bases from V and 7 bases from J, the junction contained 6 bases not matched to a gene. CDR3 size: 15 residues. The CDR3 here is CASSSTRDRNSPLHF. DNA for the CDR3: TGTGCCAGCAGCTCGACCCGGGACAGAAATTCACCCCTCCACTTT.

The chain has TRBV2 and TRBJ1-4, with D maybe TRBD1 (6 bases). Germline V gene sequence: CDR1 SNHLY, CDR2 FYNNEI. CDR3 length: 14 amino acids. Trimming stripped 8 bases from V and 11 bases from J, with 21 bases between. The CDR3 is CASLRVGGQGKLFF. The CDR3 coding sequence is TGTGCCAGCCTGAGGGTGGGGGGCCAGGGGAAACTGTTTTTT.

This clonotype was detected a few times. V gene TRBV18 combines with J gene TRBJ2-5, with D unresolved. V dropped 3 bases and J dropped 5 bases, with 10 bases sitting between them. The length of the CDR3 is 13 residues. In germline, CDR1 is KGHSH, CDR2 LQKENI. CDR3 DNA: TGTGCCAGCTCACCCGGATATGGGGAGACCCAGTACTTC. Its protein is CASSPGYGETQYF.

Many counts were recorded for this clonotype. In DNA, the CDR3 is TGTGCCAGCAGTTACCCGAGGACAAATAGAGGAACTGAAGCTTTCTTT. Its protein product is CASSYPRTNRGTEAFF. The genes are TRBV6-5 and TRBJ1-1, with TRBD1 as a possible D gene (5 bases). CDR1 MNHEY and CDR2 SVGAGI come from the germline V gene. V lost 2 bases, J lost 5 bases, and 18 bases lay in between. The CDR3 contains 16 residues.

This clonotype has just one count. The V call is TRBV20-1, the J call TRBJ2-5; TRBD1 or TRBD2 may be the D gene (5 bases each). The germline V gene encodes CDR1 DFQATT and CDR2 SNEGSKA (reference sequence). The CDR3 sequence is 16 residues long. V lost 0 bases and J 9 bases, leaving 23 bases between the germline ends. The CDR3 region has the DNA TGCAGTGCTAGAGATACGCCGGGACGTAGCAATCAGCCCCAGTACTTC. Translated, it gives CSARDTPGRSNQPQYF.